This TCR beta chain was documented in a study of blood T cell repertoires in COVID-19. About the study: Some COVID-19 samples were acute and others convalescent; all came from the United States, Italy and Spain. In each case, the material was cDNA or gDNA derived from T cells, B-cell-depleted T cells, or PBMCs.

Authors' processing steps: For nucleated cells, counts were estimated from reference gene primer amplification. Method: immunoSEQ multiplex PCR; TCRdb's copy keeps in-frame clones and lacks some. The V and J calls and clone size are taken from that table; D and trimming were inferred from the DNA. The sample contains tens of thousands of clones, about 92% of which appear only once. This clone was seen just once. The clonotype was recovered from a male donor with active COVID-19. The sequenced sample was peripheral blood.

The DNA for the CDR3 is TGTGCCAGCAGGACAGGGTCTTACTATGGCTACACCTTC. It specifies CASRTGSYYGYTF. The genes are TRBV2 and TRBJ1-2, with 7 bases matching TRBD1. The germline gives CDR1 SNHLY, CDR2 FYNNEI. V shed 6 bases and J 3 bases; nucleotides not matched to a gene: 4. CDR3 length equals 13 residues.